This TCR beta chain was sequenced in a study of T cell responses to AZD1222 COVID-19 vaccine. Study-wide results and limits: A mostly white British donor set with more females was recruited, and clonal diversity was possibly underestimated.

Notes on this clone: The target antigen is unknown.

Generated by immunoSEQ multiplex PCR, the TCRdb table keeps only in-frame clones and is missing some. The repertoire holds around 160,000 clones, 80% to 85% seen once, with about 4% in the top ten. The specimen was peripheral blood, collected on day 0 of MenACWY control vaccination. This receptor was identified in an adult in good health.

DNA of the CDR3: TGTGCCAGCAGCGTAGAGTCCAGTAATTATGGCTACACCTTC. Its protein is CASSVESSNYGYTF. This chain connects TRBV9 to TRBJ1-2; no definite D call. Germline CDR1 SGDLS, CDR2 YYNGEE. V was trimmed by 0 bases and J by 5 bases, leaving 11 bases between them. The CDR3 contains 14 residues.